This TCR beta chain was observed in a study of CD8 T cells in Susac syndrome. Study context: The Susac syndrome patients were therapy-naive, on corticosteroids, or on intravenous immunoglobulin alone at blood draw. Study results and caveats: Clonal expansion was missing from Susac syndrome CD4+ T cell repertoires.

J gave up 3 bases and V 5 bases, and 6 bases lay outside the gene matches. Germline V CDR1 and CDR2: SGHAT, FQNNGV. CDR3 length: 15 amino acids. In the case of this clonotype: Its cognate antigen is unknown.

RNA in amounts of about 0.5 to 1 ug was reverse transcribed with random hexamers. The TCR beta CDR3 was amplified by immunoSEQ multiplex PCR across 54 Vbeta, 13 Jbeta. TCRdb reanalysed the immunoSEQ multiplex PCR reads using MiXCR and keeps one entry per CDR3 protein. The sample records roughly 140,000 distinct CDR3 sequences, roughly 95% being singletons. Sequenced: CD4+ T cells from PBMCs. The TCR sequence derives from a human donor with Susac syndrome. The chain joins TRBV11-2 to TRBJ2-1; 8 bases align to TRBD2. The CDR3 DNA is TGTGCCAGCAGCGGAAGCGGGGGAAACTACAATGAGCAGTTCTTC. It translates to CASSGSGGNYNEQFF.